This TCR beta chain was retrieved from a study of OX40 agonist ivuxolimab in advanced cancers. On the study more broadly: Patients took ivuxolimab, an agonistic anti-OX40 (CD134) antibody. The eligibility criteria allowed prior anti-PD-1, anti-PD-L1 or anti-CTLA-4 therapy, and approximately 40% had some.

Clones were read by immunoSEQ multiplex PCR, and TCRdb kept only the in-frame ones, dropping some. Of 65,000 to 70,000 clones in the sample, roughly four fifths were seen once. Notes on this clone: The antigen remains undetermined.

Study results and caveats: In general, CD8+ T cells held more expanded clones than CD4+ did, on average. Researchers did not determine the expanded peripheral T cells' antigen specificity.

V gave up 6 bases and J gave up 4 bases, with 24 bases separating them. The CDR3 covers 17 residues. Germline V gene lookup returns CDR1 MDHEN and CDR2 SYDVKM. The rearrangement links TRBV28 to TRBJ1-2; D possibly corresponds to TRBD1 (6 bases). Sequencing was performed on CD4+ or CD8+ T cells sorted from blood, taken in a trial of the OX40 agonist ivuxolimab. This clonotype originated in an adult with an advanced solid tumor such as melanoma, head and neck, liver or kidney cancer. The DNA for the CDR3 is TGTGCCAGCAGAACCGGGACAACCGCTTTAGGTCTCTATGGCTACACCTTC. Residues: CASRTGTTALGLYGYTF.